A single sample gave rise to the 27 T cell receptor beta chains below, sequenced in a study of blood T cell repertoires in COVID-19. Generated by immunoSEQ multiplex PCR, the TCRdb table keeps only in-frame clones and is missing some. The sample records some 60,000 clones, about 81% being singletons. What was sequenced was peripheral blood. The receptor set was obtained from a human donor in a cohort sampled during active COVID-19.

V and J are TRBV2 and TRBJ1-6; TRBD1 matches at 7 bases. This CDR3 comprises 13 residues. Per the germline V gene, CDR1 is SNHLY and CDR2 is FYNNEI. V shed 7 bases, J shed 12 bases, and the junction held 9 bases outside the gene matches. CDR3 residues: CASKGAEAQPLHF. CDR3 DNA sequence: TGTGCCAGCAAGGGGGCGGAGGCACAACCCCTCCACTTT.

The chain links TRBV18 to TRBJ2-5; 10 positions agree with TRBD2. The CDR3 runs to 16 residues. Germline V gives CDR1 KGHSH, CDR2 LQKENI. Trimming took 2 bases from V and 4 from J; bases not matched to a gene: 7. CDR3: CASSPFPSGGSETQYF. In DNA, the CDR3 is TGTGCCAGCTCACCATTTCCTAGCGGGGGCTCAGAGACCCAGTACTTC. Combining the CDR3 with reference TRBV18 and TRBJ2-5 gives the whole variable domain NAGVMQNPRHLVRRRGQEARLRCSPMKGHSHVYWYRQLPEEGLKFMVYLQKENIIDESGMPKERFSAEFPKEGPSILRIQQVVRGDSAAYFCASSPFPSGGSETQYFGPGTRLLVL.

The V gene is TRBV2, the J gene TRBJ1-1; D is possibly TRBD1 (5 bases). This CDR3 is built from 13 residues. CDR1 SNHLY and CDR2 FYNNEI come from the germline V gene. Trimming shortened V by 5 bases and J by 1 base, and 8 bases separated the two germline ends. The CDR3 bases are TGTGCCAGCAGTAGACAGTGGAACACTGAAGCTTTCTTT. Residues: CASSRQWNTEAFF.

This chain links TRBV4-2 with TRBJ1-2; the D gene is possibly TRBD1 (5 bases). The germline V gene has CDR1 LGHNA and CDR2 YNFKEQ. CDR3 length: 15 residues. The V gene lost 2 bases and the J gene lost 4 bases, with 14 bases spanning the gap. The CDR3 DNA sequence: TGTGCCAGCAGCCAATTGGGCTTGGGGGGCTATGGCTACACCTTC. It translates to CASSQLGLGGYGYTF.

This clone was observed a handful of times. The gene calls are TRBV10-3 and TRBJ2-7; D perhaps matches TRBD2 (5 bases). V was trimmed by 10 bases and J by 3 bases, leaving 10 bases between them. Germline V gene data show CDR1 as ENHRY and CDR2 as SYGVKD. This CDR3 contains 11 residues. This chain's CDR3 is CATQDFYEQYF. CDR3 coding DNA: TGTGCCACCCAGGACTTCTACGAGCAGTACTTC.

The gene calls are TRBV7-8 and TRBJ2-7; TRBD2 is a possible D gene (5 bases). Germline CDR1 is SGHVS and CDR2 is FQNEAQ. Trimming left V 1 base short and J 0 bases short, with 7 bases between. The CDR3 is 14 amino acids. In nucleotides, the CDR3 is TGTGCCAGCAGCTTAGGGAGGAACTCCTACGAGCAGTACGTC. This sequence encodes CASSLGRNSYEQYV.

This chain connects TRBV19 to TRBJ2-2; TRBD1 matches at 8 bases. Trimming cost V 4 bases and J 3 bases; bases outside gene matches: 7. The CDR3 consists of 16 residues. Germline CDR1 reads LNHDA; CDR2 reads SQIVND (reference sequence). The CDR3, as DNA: TGTGCCAGTAGTACAACAGGGGGACTGGACACCGGGGAGCTGTTTTTT. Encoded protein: CASSTTGGLDTGELFF.

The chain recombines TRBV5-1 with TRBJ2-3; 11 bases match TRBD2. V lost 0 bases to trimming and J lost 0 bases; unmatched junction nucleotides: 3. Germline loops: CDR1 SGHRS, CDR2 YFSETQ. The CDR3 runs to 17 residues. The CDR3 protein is CASSLGGTSGSTDTQYF. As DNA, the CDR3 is TGCGCCAGCAGCTTGGGCGGGACTAGCGGCAGCACAGATACGCAGTATTTT.

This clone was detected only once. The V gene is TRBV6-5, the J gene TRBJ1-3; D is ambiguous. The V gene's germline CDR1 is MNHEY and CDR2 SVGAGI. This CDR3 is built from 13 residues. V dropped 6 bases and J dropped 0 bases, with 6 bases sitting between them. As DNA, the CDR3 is TGTGCCAGCAGCCGGGACTCTGGAAACACCATATATTTT. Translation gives CASSRDSGNTIYF.

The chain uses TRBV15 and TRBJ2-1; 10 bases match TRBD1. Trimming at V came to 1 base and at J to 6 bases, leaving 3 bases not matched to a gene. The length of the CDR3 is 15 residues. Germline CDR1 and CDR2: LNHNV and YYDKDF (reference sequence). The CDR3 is CATSRGQGAINEQFF. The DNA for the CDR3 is TGTGCCACCAGCAGAGGACAGGGGGCAATCAATGAGCAGTTCTTC.

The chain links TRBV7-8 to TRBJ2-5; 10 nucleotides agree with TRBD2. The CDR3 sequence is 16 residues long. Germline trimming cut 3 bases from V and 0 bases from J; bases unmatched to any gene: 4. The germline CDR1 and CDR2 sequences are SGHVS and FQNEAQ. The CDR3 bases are TGTGCCAGCAGCTTCCTTAGCGGGGGGTACCAAGAGACCCAGTACTTC. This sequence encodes CASSFLSGGYQETQYF.

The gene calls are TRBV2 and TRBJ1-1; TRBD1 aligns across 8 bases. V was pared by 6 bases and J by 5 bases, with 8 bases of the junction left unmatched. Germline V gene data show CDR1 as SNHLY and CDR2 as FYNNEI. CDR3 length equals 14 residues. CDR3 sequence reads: CASRLRDRPTEAFF. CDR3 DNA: TGTGCCAGCAGACTCCGGGACAGGCCTACTGAAGCTTTCTTT.

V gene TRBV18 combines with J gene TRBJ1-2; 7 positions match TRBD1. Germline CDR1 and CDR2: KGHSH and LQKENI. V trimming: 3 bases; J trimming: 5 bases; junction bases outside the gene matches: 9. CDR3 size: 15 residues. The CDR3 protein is CASSPPKGTAYGYTF. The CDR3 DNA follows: TGTGCCAGCTCACCCCCGAAGGGGACAGCTTATGGCTACACCTTC.

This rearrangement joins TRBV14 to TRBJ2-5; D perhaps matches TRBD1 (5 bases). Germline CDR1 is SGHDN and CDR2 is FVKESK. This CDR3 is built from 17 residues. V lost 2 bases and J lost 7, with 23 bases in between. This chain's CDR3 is CASSQTVGQGGVVTQYF. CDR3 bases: TGTGCCAGCAGCCAAACGGTGGGGCAAGGTGGAGTTGTGACCCAGTACTTC.

CDR3 sequence: CASGLATAPASGANVLTF. CDR3 in DNA: TGTGCTAGTGGTTTGGCGACAGCCCCGGCCTCTGGGGCCAACGTCCTGACTTTC. This chain connects TRBV12-5 to TRBJ2-6, with a tentative D call TRBD1 (5 bases). This CDR3 has 18 amino acids. Trimming removed 1 base at V and 0 bases at J, with 13 bases between. Germline V gene data show CDR1 as LGHNT and CDR2 as FRNRAP. Together with reference TRBV12-5 and TRBJ2-6, the CDR3 gives the full variable domain: DARVTQTPRHKVTEMGQEVTMRCQPILGHNTVFWYRQTMMQGLELLAYFRNRAPLDDSGMPKDRFSAEMPDATLATLKIQPSEPRDSAVYFCASGLATAPASGANVLTFGAGSRLTVL.

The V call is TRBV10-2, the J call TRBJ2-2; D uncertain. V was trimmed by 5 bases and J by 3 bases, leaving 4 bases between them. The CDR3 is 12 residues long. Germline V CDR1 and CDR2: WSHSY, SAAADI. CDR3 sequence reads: CASSQDTGELFF. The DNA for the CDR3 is TGCGCCAGCAGTCAGGACACCGGGGAGCTGTTTTTT.

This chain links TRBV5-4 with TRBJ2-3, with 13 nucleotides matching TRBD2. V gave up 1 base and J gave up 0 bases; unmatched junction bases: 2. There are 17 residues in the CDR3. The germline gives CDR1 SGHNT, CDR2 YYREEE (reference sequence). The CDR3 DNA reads TGTGCCAGCAGCTTGCGACTAGCGGGGGGAAGCACAGATACGCAGTATTTT. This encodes CASSLRLAGGSTDTQYF.

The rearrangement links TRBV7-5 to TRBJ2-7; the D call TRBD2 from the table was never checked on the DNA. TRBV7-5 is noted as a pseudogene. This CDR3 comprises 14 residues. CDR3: CVRSPHRRDYEQYV. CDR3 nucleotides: TGTGTCAGAAGCCCGCACCGGCGGGACTACGAGCAGTACGTC.

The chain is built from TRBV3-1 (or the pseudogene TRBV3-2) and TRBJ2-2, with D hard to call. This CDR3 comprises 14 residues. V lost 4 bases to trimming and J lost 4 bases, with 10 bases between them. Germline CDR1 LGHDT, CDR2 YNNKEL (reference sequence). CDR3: CASSPVGPTGELFF. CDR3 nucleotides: TGTGCCAGCAGCCCAGTTGGGCCCACCGGGGAGCTGTTTTTT.

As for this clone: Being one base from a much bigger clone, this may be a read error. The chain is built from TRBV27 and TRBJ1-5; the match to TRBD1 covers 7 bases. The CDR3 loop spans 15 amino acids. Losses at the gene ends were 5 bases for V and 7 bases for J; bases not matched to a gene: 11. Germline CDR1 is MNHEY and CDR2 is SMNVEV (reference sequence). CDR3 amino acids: CASSINTGAGQPQHF. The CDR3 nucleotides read TGTGCCAGCAGTATAAACACAGGGGCGGGGCAGCCCCAGCATTTT.

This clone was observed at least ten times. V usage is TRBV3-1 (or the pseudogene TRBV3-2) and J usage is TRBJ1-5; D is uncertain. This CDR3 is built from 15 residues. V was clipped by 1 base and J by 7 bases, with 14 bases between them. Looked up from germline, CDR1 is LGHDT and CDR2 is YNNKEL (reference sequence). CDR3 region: CASSQGFGWLQPQHF. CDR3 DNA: TGTGCCAGCAGCCAAGGTTTTGGTTGGCTCCAGCCCCAGCATTTT.

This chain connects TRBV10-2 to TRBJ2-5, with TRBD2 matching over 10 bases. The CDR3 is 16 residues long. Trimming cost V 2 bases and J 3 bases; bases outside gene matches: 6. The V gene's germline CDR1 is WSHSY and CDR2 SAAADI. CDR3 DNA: TGCGCCAGCAGTGAGGTAGGACTAGCGGAGGAAGAGACCCAGTACTTC. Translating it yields CASSEVGLAEEETQYF.

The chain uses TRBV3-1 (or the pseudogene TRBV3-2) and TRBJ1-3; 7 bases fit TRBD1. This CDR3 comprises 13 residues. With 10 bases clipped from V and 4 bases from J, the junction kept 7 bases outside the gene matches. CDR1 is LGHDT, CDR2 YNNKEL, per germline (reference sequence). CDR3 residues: CAISGTAGNTIYF. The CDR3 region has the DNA TGTGCCATTTCGGGGACAGCCGGAAACACCATATATTTT.

The CDR3 protein is CASRRGQGVGNTIYF. CDR3 DNA sequence: TGCGCCAGCAGAAGGGGACAGGGGGTTGGAAACACCATATATTTT. This chain uses TRBV10-1 with TRBJ1-3, with TRBD1 identical over 11 bases. CDR1 is WNHNN, CDR2 SYGVQD, per germline (reference sequence). After removal of 6 bases from V and 3 bases from J, the junction contained 4 bases not matched to a gene. The CDR3 totals 15 residues.

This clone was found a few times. For the CDR3, the DNA is TGTGCCAGCAGTAAACAGGGAAACGAGCAGTACTTC. This codes for CASSKQGNEQYF. This chain joins TRBV6-5 and TRBJ2-7, with D possibly being TRBD1 (6 bases). From germline, CDR1 is MNHEY and CDR2 SVGAGI. V was cut by 5 bases and J by 5 bases, with 10 bases left in between. The CDR3 contains 12 residues.

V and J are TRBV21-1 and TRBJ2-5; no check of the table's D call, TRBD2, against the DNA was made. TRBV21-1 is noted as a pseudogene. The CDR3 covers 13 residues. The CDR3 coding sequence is TGTGCCATCGCGGGACGGCCAGAAGAGACCCAGTACTTC. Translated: CAIAGRPEETQYF.

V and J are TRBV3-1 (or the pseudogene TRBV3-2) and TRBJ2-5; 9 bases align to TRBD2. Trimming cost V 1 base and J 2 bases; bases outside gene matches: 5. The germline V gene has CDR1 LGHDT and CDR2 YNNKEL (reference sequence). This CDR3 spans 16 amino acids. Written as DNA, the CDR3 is TGTGCCAGCAGCCAAGGGGCTAGCGGGATACAAGAGACCCAGTACTTC. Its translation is CASSQGASGIQETQYF.